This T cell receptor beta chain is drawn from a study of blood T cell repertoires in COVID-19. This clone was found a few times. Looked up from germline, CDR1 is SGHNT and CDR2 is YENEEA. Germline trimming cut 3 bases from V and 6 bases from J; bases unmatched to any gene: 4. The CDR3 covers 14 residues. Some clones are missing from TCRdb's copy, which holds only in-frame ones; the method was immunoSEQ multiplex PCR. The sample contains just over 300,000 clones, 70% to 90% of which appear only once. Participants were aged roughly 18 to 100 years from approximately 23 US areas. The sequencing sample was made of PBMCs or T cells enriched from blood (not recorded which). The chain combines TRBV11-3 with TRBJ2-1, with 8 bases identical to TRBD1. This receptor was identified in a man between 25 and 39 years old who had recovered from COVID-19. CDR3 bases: TGTGCCAGCAGCTTTGACAGGGGTAGCAATGAGCAGTTCTTC. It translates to CASSFDRGSNEQFF.